This TCR beta chain was identified during a study of T cell responses to AZD1222 COVID-19 vaccine. Notes on the study in general: Spike regions recognized by vaccine-associated CD4 TCRs spanned the protein, led by 160-218 and 743-854. Regions left unmutated in variants are reportedly the target of nearly half of spike-specific TCRs. Clonal diversity was possibly underestimated; the donors were predominantly white British and more often female. Increases in Spike-specific TCR breadth and depth were seen after two AZD1222 doses.

In this sample, this clone turned up a few times. What it recognizes is unknown. This table comes from immunoSEQ multiplex PCR, and its TCRdb copy is limited to in-frame clones, with some not included. Of 120,000 to 150,000 clones listed, roughly 87% are singletons. Germline V gene lookup returns CDR1 MNHEY and CDR2 SVGAGI. With V trimmed by 6 bases and J by 6 bases, 9 bases remained unmatched. CDR3 size: 14 residues. This sample comprised peripheral blood, obtained 28 days after the second dose of the MenACWY control vaccine. This TCR came from an adult who received the MenACWY meningococcal vaccine as a control. V usage is TRBV6-5 and J usage is TRBJ2-3; 7 bases line up with TRBD2. The CDR3 nucleotides read TGTGCCAGCAGGACCGGGACTACGGTGGATACGCAGTATTTT. This sequence encodes CASRTGTTVDTQYF.